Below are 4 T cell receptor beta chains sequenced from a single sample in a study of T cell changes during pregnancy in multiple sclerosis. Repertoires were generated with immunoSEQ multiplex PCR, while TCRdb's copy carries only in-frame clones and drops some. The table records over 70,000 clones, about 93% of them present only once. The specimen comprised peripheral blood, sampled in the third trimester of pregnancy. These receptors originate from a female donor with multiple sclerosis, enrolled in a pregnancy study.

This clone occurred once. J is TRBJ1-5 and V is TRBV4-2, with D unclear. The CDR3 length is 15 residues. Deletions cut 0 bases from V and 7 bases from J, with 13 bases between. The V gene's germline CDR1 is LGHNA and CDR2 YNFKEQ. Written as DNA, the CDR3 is TGTGCCAGCAGCCAAGAACGGTCGACTGAGCAGCCCCAGCATTTT. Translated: CASSQERSTEQPQHF.

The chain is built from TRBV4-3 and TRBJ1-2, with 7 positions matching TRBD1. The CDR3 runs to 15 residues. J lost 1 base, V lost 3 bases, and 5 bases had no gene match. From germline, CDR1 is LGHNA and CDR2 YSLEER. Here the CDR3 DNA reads TGCGCCAGCAGCCACACAGGGGAAGGTAACTATGGCTACACCTTC. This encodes CASSHTGEGNYGYTF.

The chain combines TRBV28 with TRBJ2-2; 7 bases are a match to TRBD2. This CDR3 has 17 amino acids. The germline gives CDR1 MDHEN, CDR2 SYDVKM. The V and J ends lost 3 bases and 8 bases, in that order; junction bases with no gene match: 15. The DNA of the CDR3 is TGTGCCAGCAGTTTCCTGGGGAGAAGCGGGACGGCAGGGGAGCTGTTTTTT. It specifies CASSFLGRSGTAGELFF.

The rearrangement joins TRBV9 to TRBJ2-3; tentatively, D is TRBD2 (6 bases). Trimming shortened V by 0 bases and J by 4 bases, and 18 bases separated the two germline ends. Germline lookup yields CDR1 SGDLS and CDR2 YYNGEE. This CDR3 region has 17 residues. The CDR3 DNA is TGTGCCAGCAGCGTAGCTGGTCGGGAGAGGAACGCAGATACGCAGTATTTT. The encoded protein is CASSVAGRERNADTQYF.